This T cell receptor beta chain is drawn from a study of T cell changes during pregnancy in multiple sclerosis (dated by TCRdb to the late 2010s). Some background on the complete study: In women with multiple sclerosis, the researchers looked at how the T cell repertoire shifted as pregnancy progressed.

Libraries were made using the immunoSEQ multiplex PCR assay. The immuneACCESS repertoire file appears here via TCRdb, limited to in-frame rearrangements. These files lack a portion of the clones; in checked studies, under half of the deficit traces to unresolved V genes, and the cause of the others is not known. The sample data list tens of thousands of clones, and roughly 90% of these were observed just once. Roughly 7.7% of the sample is held by the ten biggest clonotypes. For this clone: Its antigen remains undetermined. There are no base qualities to consult, and no much larger clone falls within one base.

The sequence derives from a female donor with multiple sclerosis, enrolled in a pregnancy study. Sequences were derived from CD8+ T cells from peripheral blood mononuclear cells, sampled after pregnancy.

Here the CDR3 is given as CASSVRLAGGDTDTQYF. The sequence in DNA is TGTGCCAGCAGCGTACGGCTAGCGGGAGGAGACACAGATACGCAGTATTTT. This sequence uses TRBV9 and TRBJ2-3; 11 middle bases align to TRBD2. The CDR3 has 17 amino acids, counting the end cysteine and phenylalanine. Only CDR3 DNA remains: 51 bases, in frame from the first base. The germline V gene sets CDR1 to SGDLS and CDR2 to YYNGEE. From V the trimming removes 1 base and from J it removes 2 bases, while the gene matches leave 6 bases of the junction unaccounted for. With all but the CDR3 taken from the reference TRBV9 and TRBJ2-3 genes, the full variable domain is: DSGVTQTPKHLITATGQRVTLRCSPRSGDLSVYWYQQSLDQGLQFLIQYYNGEERAKGNILERFSAQQFPDLHSELNLSSLELGDSALYFCASSVRLAGGDTDTQYFGPGTRLTVL.